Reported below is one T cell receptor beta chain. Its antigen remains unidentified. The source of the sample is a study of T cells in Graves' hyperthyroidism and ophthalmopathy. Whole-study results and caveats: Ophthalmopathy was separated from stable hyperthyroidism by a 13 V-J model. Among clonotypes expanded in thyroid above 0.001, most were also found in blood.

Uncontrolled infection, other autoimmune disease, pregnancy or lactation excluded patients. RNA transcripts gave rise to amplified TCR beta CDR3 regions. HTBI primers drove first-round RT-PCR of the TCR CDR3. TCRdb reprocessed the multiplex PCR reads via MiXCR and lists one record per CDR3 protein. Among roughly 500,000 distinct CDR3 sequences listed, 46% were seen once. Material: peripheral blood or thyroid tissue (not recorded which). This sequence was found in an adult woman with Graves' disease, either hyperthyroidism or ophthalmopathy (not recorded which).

The CDR3 protein is CASSYAQAQETQYF. DNA for the CDR3: TGTGCCAGCAGCTACGCACAGGCACAAGAGACCCAGTACTTC. The chain recombines TRBV11-2 with TRBJ2-5, with D perhaps matching TRBD1 (5 bases). The germline CDR1 and CDR2 sequences are SGHAT and FQNNGV. The CDR3 spans 14 residues. V lost 4 bases and J 2 bases, leaving 11 bases between the germline ends.